The present T cell receptor (beta chain) was sequenced within a study of OX40 agonist ivuxolimab in advanced cancers. Across the whole study: Patient treatment consisted of intravenous ivuxolimab administration every 2 weeks at 0.01 to 10 mg/kg. Patients enrolled in dose escalation were diagnosed with hepatocellular carcinoma, melanoma, renal cell or head and neck cancer. Study-level points and caveats: Some nonresponders also had low normalized T-cell clonal expansion.

Details on this clone: Its antigen is still unknown.

The method was immunoSEQ multiplex PCR; TCRdb's version includes in-frame clones alone and lacks a portion of them. This sample yields 50,000 to 65,000 clones, of which roughly 91% are seen a single time; around 1.4% belongs to the top ten. Between the trimmed V and J ends, which lost 6 bases and 5 bases, there was a span of 16 bases. Germline V gene lookup returns CDR1 MDHEN and CDR2 SYDVKM. CDR3 length: 14 residues. This TCR was sampled from an adult with an advanced solid tumor such as melanoma, head and neck, liver or kidney cancer. The input for sequencing was CD4+ or CD8+ T cells sorted from blood, taken in a trial of the OX40 agonist ivuxolimab. J is TRBJ2-5 and V is TRBV28; D possibly corresponds to TRBD1 (6 bases). As DNA, the CDR3 is TGTGCCAGCAGCCCTACAGGGAGTTTGGAGACCCAGTACTTC. This translates into CASSPTGSLETQYF.